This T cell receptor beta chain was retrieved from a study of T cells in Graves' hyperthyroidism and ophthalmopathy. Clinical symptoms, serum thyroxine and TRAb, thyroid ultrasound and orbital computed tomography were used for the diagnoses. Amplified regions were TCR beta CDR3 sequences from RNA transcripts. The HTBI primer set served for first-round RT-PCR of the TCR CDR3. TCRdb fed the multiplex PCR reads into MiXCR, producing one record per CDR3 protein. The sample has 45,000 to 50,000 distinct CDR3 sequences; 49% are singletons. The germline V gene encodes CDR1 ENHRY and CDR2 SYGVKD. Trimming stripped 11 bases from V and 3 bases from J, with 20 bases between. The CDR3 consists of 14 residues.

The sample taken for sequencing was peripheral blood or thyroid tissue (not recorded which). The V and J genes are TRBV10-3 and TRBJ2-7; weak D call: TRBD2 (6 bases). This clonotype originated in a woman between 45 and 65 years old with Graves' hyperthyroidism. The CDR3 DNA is TGTGCCCATTCCCAGGGCGGGACCGACTACGAGCAGTACTTC. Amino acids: CAHSQGGTDYEQYF.